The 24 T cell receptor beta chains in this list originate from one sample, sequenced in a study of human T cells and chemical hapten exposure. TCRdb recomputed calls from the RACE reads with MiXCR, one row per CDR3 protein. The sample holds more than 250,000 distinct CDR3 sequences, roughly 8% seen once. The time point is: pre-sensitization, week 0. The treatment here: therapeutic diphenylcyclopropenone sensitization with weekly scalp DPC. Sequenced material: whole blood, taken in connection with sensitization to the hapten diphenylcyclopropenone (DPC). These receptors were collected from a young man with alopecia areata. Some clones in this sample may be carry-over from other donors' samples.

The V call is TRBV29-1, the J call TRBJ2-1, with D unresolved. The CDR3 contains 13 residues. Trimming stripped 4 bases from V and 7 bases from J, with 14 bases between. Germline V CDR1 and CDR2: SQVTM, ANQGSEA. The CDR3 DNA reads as TGCAGCGTTGCAAAGGGCCCTTGGAATGAGCAGTTCTTC. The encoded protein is CSVAKGPWNEQFF.

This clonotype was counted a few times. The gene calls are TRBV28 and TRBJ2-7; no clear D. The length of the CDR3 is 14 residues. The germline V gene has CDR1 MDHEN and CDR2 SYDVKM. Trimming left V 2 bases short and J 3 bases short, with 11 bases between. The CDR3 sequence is CASSLARRVYEQYV. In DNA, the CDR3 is TGTGCCAGCAGTTTAGCACGCAGAGTCTACGAGCAGTACGTC.

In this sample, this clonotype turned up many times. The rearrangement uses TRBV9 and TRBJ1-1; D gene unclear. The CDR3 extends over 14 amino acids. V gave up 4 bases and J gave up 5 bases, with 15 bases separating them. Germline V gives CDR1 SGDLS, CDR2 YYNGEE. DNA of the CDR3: TGTGCCAGCAGCTCTGGGCCCCGGGAGACTGAAGCTTTCTTT. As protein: CASSSGPRETEAFF.

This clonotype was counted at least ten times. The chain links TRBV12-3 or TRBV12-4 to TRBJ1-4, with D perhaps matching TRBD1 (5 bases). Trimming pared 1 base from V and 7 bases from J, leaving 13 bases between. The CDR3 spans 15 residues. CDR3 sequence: CASSLGQTLFEKLFF. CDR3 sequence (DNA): TGTGCCAGCAGTTTAGGACAGACCTTATTTGAAAAACTGTTTTTT.

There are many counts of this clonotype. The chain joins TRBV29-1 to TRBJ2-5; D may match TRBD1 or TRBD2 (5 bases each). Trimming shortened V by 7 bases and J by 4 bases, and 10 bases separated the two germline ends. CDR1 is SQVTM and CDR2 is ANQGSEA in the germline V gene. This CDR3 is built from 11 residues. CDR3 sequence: CSGRDAETQYF. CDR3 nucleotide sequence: TGCAGCGGCAGGGACGCAGAGACCCAGTACTTC.

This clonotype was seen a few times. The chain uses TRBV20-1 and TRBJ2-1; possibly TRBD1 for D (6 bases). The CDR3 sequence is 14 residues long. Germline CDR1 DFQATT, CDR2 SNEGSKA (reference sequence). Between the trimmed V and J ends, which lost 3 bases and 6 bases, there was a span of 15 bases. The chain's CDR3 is CSASPPRDINEQFF. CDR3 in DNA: TGCAGTGCTAGCCCTCCTCGGGACATCAATGAGCAGTTCTTC.

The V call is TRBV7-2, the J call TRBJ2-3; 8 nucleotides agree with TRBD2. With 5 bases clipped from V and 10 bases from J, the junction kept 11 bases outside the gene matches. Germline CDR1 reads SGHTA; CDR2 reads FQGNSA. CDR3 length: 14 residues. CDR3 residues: CASSPSGAGEAQYF. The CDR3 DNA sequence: TGTGCCAGCAGCCCCTCTGGAGCGGGGGAAGCGCAGTATTTT.

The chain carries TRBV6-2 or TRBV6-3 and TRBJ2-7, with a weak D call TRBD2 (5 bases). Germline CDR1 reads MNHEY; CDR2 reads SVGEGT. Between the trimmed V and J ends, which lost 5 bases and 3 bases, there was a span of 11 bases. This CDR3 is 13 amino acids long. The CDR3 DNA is TGTGCCAGCAGTCCGGGGTCAGGCTACGAGCAGTACTTC. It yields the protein CASSPGSGYEQYF.

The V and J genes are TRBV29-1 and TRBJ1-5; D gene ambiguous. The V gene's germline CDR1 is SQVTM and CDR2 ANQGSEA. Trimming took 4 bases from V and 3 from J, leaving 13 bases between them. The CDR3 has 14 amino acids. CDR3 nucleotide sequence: TGCAGCGTTGGGGAGGGAATGACCAATCAGCCCCAGCATTTT. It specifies CSVGEGMTNQPQHF. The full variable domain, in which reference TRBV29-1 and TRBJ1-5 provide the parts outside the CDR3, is SAVISQKPSRDICQRGTSLTIQCQVDSQVTMMFWYRQQPGQSLTLIATANQGSEATYESGFVIDKFPISRPNLTFSTLTVSNMSPEDSSIYLCSVGEGMTNQPQHFGDGTRLSIL.

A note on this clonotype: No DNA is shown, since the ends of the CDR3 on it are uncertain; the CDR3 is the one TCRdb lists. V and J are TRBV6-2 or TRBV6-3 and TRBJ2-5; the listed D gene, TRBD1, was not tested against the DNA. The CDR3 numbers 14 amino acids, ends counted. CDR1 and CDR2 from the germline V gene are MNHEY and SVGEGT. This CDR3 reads CASSTSTEEETQYF.

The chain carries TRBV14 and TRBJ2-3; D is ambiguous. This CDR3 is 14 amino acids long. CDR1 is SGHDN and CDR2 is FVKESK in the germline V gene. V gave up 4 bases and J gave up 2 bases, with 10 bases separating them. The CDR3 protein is CASSLPALTDTQYF. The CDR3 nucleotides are TGTGCCAGCAGCCTCCCCGCACTCACAGATACGCAGTATTTT.

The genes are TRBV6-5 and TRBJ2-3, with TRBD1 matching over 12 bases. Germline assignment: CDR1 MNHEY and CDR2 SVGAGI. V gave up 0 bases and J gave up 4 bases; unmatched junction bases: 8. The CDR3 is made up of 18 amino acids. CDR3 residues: CASSYSGGTGGQSDTQYF. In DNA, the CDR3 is TGTGCCAGCAGTTACTCAGGAGGGACAGGGGGCCAGTCAGATACGCAGTATTTT.

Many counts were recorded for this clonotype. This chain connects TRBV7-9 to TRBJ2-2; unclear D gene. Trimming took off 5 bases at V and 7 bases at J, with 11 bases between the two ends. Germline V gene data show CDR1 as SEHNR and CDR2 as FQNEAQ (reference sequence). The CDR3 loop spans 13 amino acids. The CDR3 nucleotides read TGTGCCAGCAGCCTTCAAGGAATCGGGGAGCTGTTTTTT. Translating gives CASSLQGIGELFF. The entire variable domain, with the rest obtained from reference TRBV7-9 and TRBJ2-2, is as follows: DTGVSQNPRHKITKRGQNVTFRCDPISEHNRLYWYRQTLGQGPEFLTYFQNEAQLEKSRLLSDRFSAERPKGSFSTLEIQRTEQGDSAMYLCASSLQGIGELFFGEGSRLTVL.

The CDR3 DNA reads TGTGCCAGCAGTGAATCTCACCCATTCGGAGGGGGGAACACTGAAGCTTTCTTT. Translation gives CASSESHPFGGGNTEAFF. V is TRBV6-4 and J is TRBJ1-1, with a tentative D call TRBD1 (6 bases). Germline V gene data show CDR1 as MRHNA and CDR2 as SNTAGT. The ends were cut back, 3 bases at V and 1 base at J, with 21 bases in the middle. CDR3 length: 18 residues.

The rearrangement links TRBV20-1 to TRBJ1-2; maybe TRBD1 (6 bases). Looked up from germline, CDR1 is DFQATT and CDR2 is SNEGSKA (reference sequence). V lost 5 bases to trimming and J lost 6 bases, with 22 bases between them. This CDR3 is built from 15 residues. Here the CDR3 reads CSAPILWGAEDGYTF. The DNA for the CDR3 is TGCAGTGCTCCAATCTTGTGGGGGGCTGAGGATGGCTACACCTTC.

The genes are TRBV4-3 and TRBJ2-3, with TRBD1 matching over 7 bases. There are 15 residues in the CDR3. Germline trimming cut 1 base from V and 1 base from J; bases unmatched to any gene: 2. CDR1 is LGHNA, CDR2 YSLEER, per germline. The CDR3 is CASSQVQGGTDTQYF. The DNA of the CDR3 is TGCGCCAGCAGCCAAGTCCAGGGGGGCACAGATACGCAGTATTTT.

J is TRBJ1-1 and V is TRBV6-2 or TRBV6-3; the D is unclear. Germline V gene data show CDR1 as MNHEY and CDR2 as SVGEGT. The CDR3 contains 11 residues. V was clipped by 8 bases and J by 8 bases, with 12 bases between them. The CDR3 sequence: CASHRAHEAFF. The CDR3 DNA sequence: TGTGCCAGCCACCGCGCCCACGAAGCTTTCTTT.

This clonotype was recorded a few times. In nucleotides, the CDR3 is TGTGCCATCTTGGGAACAGGGTGGCATACGCAGTATTTT. This encodes CAILGTGWHTQYF. V and J are TRBV10-3 and TRBJ2-3; possibly TRBD1 for D (6 bases). Germline CDR1 is ENHRY and CDR2 is SYGVKD. V lost 8 bases and J 7 bases, leaving 16 bases between the germline ends. The CDR3 sequence is 13 residues long.

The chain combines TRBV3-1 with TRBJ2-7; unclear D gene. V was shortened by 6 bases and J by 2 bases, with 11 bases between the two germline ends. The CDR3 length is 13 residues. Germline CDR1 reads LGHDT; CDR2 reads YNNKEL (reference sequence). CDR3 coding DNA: TGTGCCAGCAGGGAAGGACGGACCTACGAGCAGTACTTC. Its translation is CASREGRTYEQYF.

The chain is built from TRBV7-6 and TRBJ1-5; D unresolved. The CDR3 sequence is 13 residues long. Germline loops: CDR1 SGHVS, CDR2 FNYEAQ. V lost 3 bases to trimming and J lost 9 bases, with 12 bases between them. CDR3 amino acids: CASSFGYERPQHF. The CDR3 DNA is TGTGCCAGCAGCTTTGGGTACGAGAGGCCCCAGCATTTT.

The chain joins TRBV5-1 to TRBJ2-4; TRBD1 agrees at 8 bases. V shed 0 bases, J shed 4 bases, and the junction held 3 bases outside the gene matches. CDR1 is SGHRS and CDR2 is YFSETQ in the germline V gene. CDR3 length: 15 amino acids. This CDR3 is CASSLGGQGKNIQYF. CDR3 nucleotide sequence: TGCGCCAGCAGCTTGGGCGGACAGGGTAAAAACATTCAGTACTTC. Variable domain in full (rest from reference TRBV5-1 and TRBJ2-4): KAGVTQTPRYLIKTRGQQVTLSCSPISGHRSVSWYQQTPGQGLQFLFEYFSETQRNKGNFPGRFSGRQFSNSRSEMNVSTLELGDSALYLCASSLGGQGKNIQYFGAGTRLSVL.

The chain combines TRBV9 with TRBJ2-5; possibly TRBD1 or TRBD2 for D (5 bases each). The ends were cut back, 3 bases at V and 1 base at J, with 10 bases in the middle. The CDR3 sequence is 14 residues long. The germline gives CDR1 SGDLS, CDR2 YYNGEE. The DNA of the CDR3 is TGTGCCAGCAGCGCCGGGGCAAGCCAAGAGACCCAGTACTTC. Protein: CASSAGASQETQYF.

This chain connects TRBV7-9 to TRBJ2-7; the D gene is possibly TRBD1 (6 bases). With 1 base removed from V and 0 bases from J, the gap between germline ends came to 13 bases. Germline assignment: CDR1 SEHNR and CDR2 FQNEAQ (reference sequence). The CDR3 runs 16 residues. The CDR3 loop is CASSLDTGTSSYEQYV. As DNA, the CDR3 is TGTGCCAGCAGCTTAGATACAGGGACGAGCTCCTACGAGCAGTACGTC.

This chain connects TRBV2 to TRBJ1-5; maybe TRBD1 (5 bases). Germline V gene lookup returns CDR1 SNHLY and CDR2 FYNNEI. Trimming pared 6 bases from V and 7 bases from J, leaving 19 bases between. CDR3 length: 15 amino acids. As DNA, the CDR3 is TGTGCCAGCAGATTACCGGGACCCCCCGGGCAGCCCCAGCATTTT. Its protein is CASRLPGPPGQPQHF.